Detailed here is one TCR beta chain. What it binds is unknown. These data originate in a study of T cell responses to AZD1222 COVID-19 vaccine. Findings and limits, study-wide: Repertoire samples came only from after the peak T cell response. Just 5 or 6 AZD1222 recipients tested seropositive at baseline.

The CDR3 has 15 amino acids. CDR1 LGHNA and CDR2 YSLEER come from the germline V gene. V shed 1 base, J shed 4 bases, and the junction held 5 bases outside the gene matches. Clones were read by immunoSEQ multiplex PCR, and TCRdb kept only the in-frame ones, dropping some. The table records about 150,000 clones, around 92% of them present only once. The clonotype was recovered from an adult in good health. V and J are TRBV4-3 and TRBJ2-5; 8 nucleotides align to TRBD1. Sequencing was performed on peripheral blood, taken on day 0 of AZD1222 vaccination. The CDR3 coding sequence is TGCGCCAGCAGCCAAGCCCGGACAGGGCGAGAGACCCAGTACTTC. Its translation: CASSQARTGRETQYF.